Reported below is one T cell receptor beta chain. This sample is drawn from a study of blood T cell repertoires in COVID-19. Study details: Samples of COVID-19 (acute and convalescent) were obtained from the United States, Italy and Spain. Sources were T cells, B-cell-depleted T cells, or PBMCs; the material itself was cDNA or gDNA.

As processed by the authors: Cell counts per sample came from amplifying reference gene primers. Clones were read by immunoSEQ multiplex PCR, and TCRdb kept only the in-frame ones, dropping some. V and J calls and clone size follow that table, whereas D and trimming were derived from the DNA. This table has more than 85,000 clones, around 81% appearing once. The CDR3 totals 15 residues. Trimming took off 1 base at V and 5 bases at J, with 12 bases between the two ends. Germline CDR1 reads LGHDT; CDR2 reads YNNKEL (reference sequence). V usage is TRBV3-1 (or the pseudogene TRBV3-2) and J usage is TRBJ1-3; D gene uncertain. The sequence was collected from a human donor in a cohort sampled during active or convalescent COVID-19. The specimen sequenced was peripheral blood. CDR3 loop: CASSQAGRARNTIYF. The DNA for the CDR3 is TGTGCCAGCAGCCAAGCCGGGAGGGCGAGAAACACCATATATTTT.